The T cell receptor (beta chain) described here comes from a study of PD-1 blockade in classical Hodgkin lymphoma. The time point denotes: cycle 4 day 1 (C4D1), after less than 7 weeks of nivolumab. Following autologous stem cell transplantation, relapse occurred in every patient, and exposure to brentuximab vedotin varied. Magnetic negative selection was used to purify CD8+ T cells from thawed PBMCs. Measured with immunoSEQ multiplex PCR; TCRdb has only the in-frame clones, and not every one. The repertoire holds over 5,500 clones, with around 73% as singletons. Germline CDR1 and CDR2: MGHRA and YSYEKL. The CDR3 extends over 15 amino acids. V was pared by 0 bases and J by 8 bases, with 16 bases between.

The origin of this receptor is a human donor with classical Hodgkin lymphoma. Source: CD8+ T cells from blood, taken before the fourth cycle of nivolumab. The chain couples TRBV4-1 to TRBJ1-2, with D uncertain. The CDR3 nucleotides read TGCGCCAGCAGCCAAGATGTCGGGTATTTAGGCGGCTACACCTTC. It translates to CASSQDVGYLGGYTF.